These 20 T cell receptor beta chains originate from one sample sequenced in a study of identical twins. A single record per CDR3 protein comes from TCRdb applying MiXCR to the 5' RACE reads. The sample consists of about 1.7 million distinct CDR3 sequences, around a third of them appearing once. What was sequenced was cord blood. All receptors come from a newborn girl in good health.

This clonotype has more than one count but fewer than ten. The V and J genes are TRBV5-1 and TRBJ1-2, with 8 bases lining up with TRBD1. Germline lookup yields CDR1 SGHRS and CDR2 YFSETQ. This CDR3 is built from 14 residues. The junction had 7 bases not matched to a gene; V was cut back by 5 bases and J by 4 bases. The CDR3 DNA is TGCGCCAGCAGGCAGACAGGGGACGTCTATGGCTACACCTTC. It encodes CASRQTGDVYGYTF.

This clonotype was counted only a few times. This chain joins TRBV4-1 and TRBJ2-5, with D tentatively TRBD2 (5 bases). CDR3 length: 17 amino acids. V was cut by 1 base and J by 2 bases, with 17 bases left in between. Germline V lookup: CDR1 MGHRA, CDR2 YSYEKL. The CDR3 region has the DNA TGCGCCAGCAGCCAAGTCCCCGGGGTTTGGGGTCAAGAGACCCAGTACTTC. Its translation: CASSQVPGVWGQETQYF.

Only a few counts were recorded for this clonotype. The chain employs TRBV10-2 and TRBJ2-3, with D possibly TRBD2 on 6 matching bases. Per the germline V gene, CDR1 is WSHSY and CDR2 is SAAADI. This CDR3 region has 15 residues. V was clipped by 7 bases and J by 0 bases, with 14 bases between them. The CDR3, as DNA: TGCGCCAGCAACTCGGGACTCTCTAGCACAGATACGCAGTATTTT. This codes for CASNSGLSSTDTQYF.

The V and J genes are TRBV3-1 and TRBJ1-2, with D unresolved. The CDR3 has 15 amino acids. Trimming took off 1 base at V and 8 bases at J, with 17 bases between the two ends. CDR1 and CDR2 (germline): LGHDT, YNNKEL (reference sequence). CDR3 bases: TGTGCCAGCAGCCAAGTAGACCGTCGTCGTCAGGGCTACACCTTC. Translation gives CASSQVDRRRQGYTF.

The rearrangement uses TRBV4-1 and TRBJ1-2; no definite D call. Between the trimmed V and J ends, which lost 4 bases and 2 bases, there was a span of 11 bases. The germline V gene encodes CDR1 MGHRA and CDR2 YSYEKL. The CDR3 runs 14 residues. The CDR3 DNA follows: TGCGCCAGCAGCCTGGCCGTTATAAACTATGGCTACACCTTC. It specifies CASSLAVINYGYTF.

The chain couples TRBV5-1 to TRBJ2-1; TRBD2 might be the D (5 bases). CDR1 is SGHRS and CDR2 is YFSETQ in the germline V gene. Trimming cost V 0 bases and J 3 bases, with 10 bases left between them. The CDR3 totals 15 residues. The DNA for the CDR3 is TGCGCCAGCAGCTTGGGTAAGCGGAACTACAATGAGCAGTTCTTC. Protein: CASSLGKRNYNEQFF.

This chain uses TRBV24-1 with TRBJ1-2, with D possibly matching TRBD1 (6 bases). Trimming shortened V by 7 bases and J by 6 bases, and 20 bases separated the two germline ends. Per germline, CDR1 KGHDR and CDR2 SFDVKD. The CDR3 spans 15 residues. CDR3 sequence (DNA): TGTGCCACCAGCCCAGACAGGACCCCCGGGGATGGCTACACCTTC. Its translation: CATSPDRTPGDGYTF.

This clonotype has just a few counts. The chain recombines TRBV5-1 with TRBJ2-7; D call uncertain. The CDR3 consists of 14 residues. CDR1 and CDR2 from the germline V gene are SGHRS and YFSETQ. V was cut by 0 bases and J by 0 bases, with 7 bases left in between. CDR3 sequence reads: CASSLEQDSYEQYF. For the CDR3, the DNA is TGCGCCAGCAGCTTGGAGCAGGACTCCTACGAGCAGTACTTC.

This chain links TRBV3-1 with TRBJ1-2, with a tentative D call TRBD1 (5 bases). The CDR3 is 12 residues long. From germline, CDR1 is LGHDT and CDR2 YNNKEL (reference sequence). Deletions cut 3 bases from V and 8 bases from J, with 10 bases between. In DNA, the CDR3 is TGTGCCAGCAGCCACAGGGTTAGCGGCTACACCTTC. Translating gives CASSHRVSGYTF.

This clonotype was recorded a few times. The chain is built from TRBV29-1 and TRBJ2-2, with 13 positions matching TRBD2. The V gene end was trimmed by 2 bases and the J gene end by 4 bases; junction bases not matched to a gene: 4. There are 16 residues in the CDR3. Germline V gene sequence: CDR1 SQVTM, CDR2 ANQGSEA. This CDR3 reads CSVERTSGSGTGELFF. The CDR3 nucleotides are TGCAGCGTTGAAAGGACTAGCGGGAGCGGCACCGGGGAGCTGTTTTTT.

The table lists this clonotype with many counts. V usage is TRBV24-1 and J usage is TRBJ1-2; D might be TRBD1 (5 bases). Germline assignment: CDR1 KGHDR and CDR2 SFDVKD. Trimming shortened V by 0 bases and J by 2 bases, and 6 bases separated the two germline ends. CDR3 length: 14 amino acids. The CDR3 DNA sequence: TGTGCCACCAGTGATTTGGGACAAAACTATGGCTACACCTTC. It codes for CATSDLGQNYGYTF.

The chain has TRBV19 and TRBJ2-1; tentatively, D is TRBD2 (5 bases). CDR3 length: 15 amino acids. Germline CDR1 and CDR2: LNHDA and SQIVND (reference sequence). Trimming took off 4 bases at V and 2 bases at J, with 12 bases between the two ends. The CDR3 is CASSTSAATYNEQFF. Written as DNA, the CDR3 is TGTGCCAGTAGTACTTCAGCGGCCACCTACAATGAGCAGTTCTTC.

This chain uses TRBV28 with TRBJ2-3; 12 nucleotides match TRBD1. The CDR3 loop spans 16 amino acids. Germline-derived CDR1 and CDR2 are MDHEN and SYDVKM. V trimming: 4 bases; J trimming: 5 bases; junction bases outside the gene matches: 7. The CDR3 coding sequence is TGTGCCAGCAGTTCCCCGGGGGACAGGGGGCAAGATACGCAGTATTTT. This translates into CASSSPGDRGQDTQYF.

This clonotype showed up just a few times. The genes are TRBV2 and TRBJ1-5; 7 nucleotides agree with TRBD1. Germline lookup yields CDR1 SNHLY and CDR2 FYNNEI. This CDR3 region has 15 residues. The trim removed 3 bases at V and 3 bases at J, leaving 5 bases unmatched. The CDR3 is CASSEDGTDNQPQHF. CDR3 nucleotide sequence: TGTGCCAGCAGTGAGGACGGGACAGACAATCAGCCCCAGCATTTT.

The rearrangement joins TRBV27 to TRBJ1-6; D remains unclear. V lost 2 bases and J 13 bases, leaving 9 bases between the germline ends. The germline gives CDR1 MNHEY, CDR2 SMNVEV (reference sequence). This CDR3 has 12 amino acids. CDR3 in DNA: TGTGCCAGCAGTTTAGGGTTTGGGCCCCTCCACTTT. Protein: CASSLGFGPLHF.

The chain recombines TRBV5-1 with TRBJ2-1, with TRBD1 matching over 7 bases. Germline CDR1 is SGHRS and CDR2 is YFSETQ. After removal of 4 bases from V and 0 bases from J, the junction contained 10 bases not matched to a gene. This CDR3 is 17 amino acids long. Here the CDR3 DNA reads TGCGCCAGCAGCCGCGACAGGGCCTTAAGCTCCTACAATGAGCAGTTCTTC. Encoded protein: CASSRDRALSSYNEQFF.

The rearrangement links TRBV6-2 or TRBV6-3 to TRBJ2-3; D possibly corresponds to TRBD1 (5 bases). V shed 6 bases and J shed 4 bases, with 14 bases lying between them. This CDR3 comprises 14 residues. Germline lookup yields CDR1 MNHEY and CDR2 SVGEGT. CDR3 protein: CASRGRVAADTQYF. DNA for the CDR3: TGTGCCAGCAGGGGGCGAGTAGCCGCAGATACGCAGTATTTT.

The CDR3, as DNA: TGTGCCAGCAGCCATGAACCCGGAAGCGGGGAGCTGTTTTTT. This gives the protein CASSHEPGSGELFF. The chain employs TRBV3-1 and TRBJ2-2; D remains ambiguous. The ends were cut back, 3 bases at V and 7 bases at J, with 12 bases in the middle. The CDR3 runs 14 residues. CDR1 LGHDT and CDR2 YNNKEL come from the germline V gene (reference sequence). Based on the CDR3 plus reference TRBV3-1 and TRBJ2-2, the full variable domain is DTAVSQTPKYLVTQMGNDKSIKCEQNLGHDTMYWYKQDSKKFLKIMFSYNNKELIINETVPNRFSPKSPDKAHLNLHINSLELGDSAVYFCASSHEPGSGELFFGEGSRLTVL.

The V and J genes are TRBV20-1 and TRBJ2-7, with unresolved D. Germline assignment: CDR1 DFQATT and CDR2 SNEGSKA (reference sequence). The CDR3 loop spans 15 amino acids. V was trimmed by 5 bases and J by 0 bases, leaving 17 bases between them. The CDR3 DNA follows: TGCAGTGCTCTACGTATAGTCCCTAGCTCCTACGAGCAGTACTTC. Encoded protein: CSALRIVPSSYEQYF.

This clonotype was counted between two and nine times. This chain joins TRBV12-3 or TRBV12-4 and TRBJ1-6, with no clear D. With 3 bases removed from V and 6 bases from J, the gap between germline ends came to 9 bases. CDR3 length: 14 residues. DNA for the CDR3: TGTGCCAGCAGTTTCCGGGCCCTTAATTCACCCCTCCACTTT. Its protein is CASSFRALNSPLHF.